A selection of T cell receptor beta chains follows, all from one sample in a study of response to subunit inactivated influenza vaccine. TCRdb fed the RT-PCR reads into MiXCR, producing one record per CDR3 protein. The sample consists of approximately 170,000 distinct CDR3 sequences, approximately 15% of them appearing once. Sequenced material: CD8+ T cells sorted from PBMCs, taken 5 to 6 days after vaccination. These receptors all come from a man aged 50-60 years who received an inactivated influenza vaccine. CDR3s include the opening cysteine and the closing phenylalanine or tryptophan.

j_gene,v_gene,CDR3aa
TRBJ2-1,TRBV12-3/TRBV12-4,CASSITSLNEQFF
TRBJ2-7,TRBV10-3,CAISEERVLSYEQYF
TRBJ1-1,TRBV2,CASRRETGNEAFF
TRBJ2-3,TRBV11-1,CASSSPSGRYVGTDTQYF
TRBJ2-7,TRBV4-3,CASSPQAMGAGYSYEQYF
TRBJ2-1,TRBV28,CASSLYPLAGVNEQFF
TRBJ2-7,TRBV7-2,CASSSTTGDVYEQYF
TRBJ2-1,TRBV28,CASSFFIASGRSSYNEQFF
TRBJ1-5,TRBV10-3,CAISESTLTGLNQPQHF
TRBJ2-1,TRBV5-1,CASSLVRTGVYWPYNEQFF
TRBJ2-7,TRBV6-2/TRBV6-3,CASSYGTTYEQYF
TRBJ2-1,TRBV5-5,CASSLGLGSYEQFF
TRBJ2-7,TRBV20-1,CFARDSGESSYEQYF
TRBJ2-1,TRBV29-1,CSVGVEALFYNEQFF
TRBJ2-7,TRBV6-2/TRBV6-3,CASSYPKDGTHTLSYEQYF
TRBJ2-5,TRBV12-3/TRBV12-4,CASRAPNGETQYF
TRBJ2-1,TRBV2,CASRRAFSSYNEQFF
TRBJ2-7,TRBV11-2,CASSLPAHASSYEQYF
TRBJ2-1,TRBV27,CASSWSSGGNNEQFF
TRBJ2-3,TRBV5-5,CASSLSDGGPTDTQYF
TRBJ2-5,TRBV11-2,CASRTGTSGGAGGETQYF
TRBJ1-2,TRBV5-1,CASSLAETANYGYTF